This TCR beta chain was observed in a study of shared clonotypes between healthy human individuals. Healthy and HIV-negative, the adult donors had no recent acute infections or vaccinations. Broader study findings: Estimated richness was generally greater in naive than memory subsets.

Repertoires were generated with immunoSEQ multiplex PCR, while TCRdb's copy carries only in-frame clones and drops some. The sample has about 2.4 million clones, more than 90% seen once. The CDR3 loop spans 15 amino acids. The germline CDR1 and CDR2 sequences are SGHAT and FQNNGV. After removal of 4 bases from V and 4 bases from J, the junction contained 3 bases not matched to a gene. Worth noting for this clone: What it binds is unknown. The same CDR3 also results from other DNA sequences found in this sample.

This TCR derives from a young man in good health. Sequencing was done on a sample of naive CD4+ T cells sorted from blood. As for subset: CD45RA+ positively selected. The chain couples TRBV11-2 to TRBJ2-1, with TRBD1 matching 11 bases. The CDR3 coding sequence is TGTGCCAGCAGCTCCGGACAGGGGGCTTACAATGAGCAGTTCTTC. Translated: CASSSGQGAYNEQFF.